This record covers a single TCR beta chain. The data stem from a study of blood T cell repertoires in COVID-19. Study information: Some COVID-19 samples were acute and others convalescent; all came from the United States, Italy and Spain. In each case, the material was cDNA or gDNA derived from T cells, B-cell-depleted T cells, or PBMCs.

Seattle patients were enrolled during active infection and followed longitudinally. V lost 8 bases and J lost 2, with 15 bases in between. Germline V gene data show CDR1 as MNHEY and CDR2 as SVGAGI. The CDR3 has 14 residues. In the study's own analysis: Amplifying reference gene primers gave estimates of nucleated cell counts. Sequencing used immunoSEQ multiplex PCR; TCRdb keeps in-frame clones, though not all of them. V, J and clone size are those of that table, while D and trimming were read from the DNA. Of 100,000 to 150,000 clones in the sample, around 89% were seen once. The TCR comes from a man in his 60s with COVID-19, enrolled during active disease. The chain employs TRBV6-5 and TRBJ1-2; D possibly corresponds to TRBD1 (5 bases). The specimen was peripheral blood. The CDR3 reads CASRLGHGNYGYTF. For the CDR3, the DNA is TGTGCCAGCCGCCTCGGACACGGAAACTATGGCTACACCTTC.